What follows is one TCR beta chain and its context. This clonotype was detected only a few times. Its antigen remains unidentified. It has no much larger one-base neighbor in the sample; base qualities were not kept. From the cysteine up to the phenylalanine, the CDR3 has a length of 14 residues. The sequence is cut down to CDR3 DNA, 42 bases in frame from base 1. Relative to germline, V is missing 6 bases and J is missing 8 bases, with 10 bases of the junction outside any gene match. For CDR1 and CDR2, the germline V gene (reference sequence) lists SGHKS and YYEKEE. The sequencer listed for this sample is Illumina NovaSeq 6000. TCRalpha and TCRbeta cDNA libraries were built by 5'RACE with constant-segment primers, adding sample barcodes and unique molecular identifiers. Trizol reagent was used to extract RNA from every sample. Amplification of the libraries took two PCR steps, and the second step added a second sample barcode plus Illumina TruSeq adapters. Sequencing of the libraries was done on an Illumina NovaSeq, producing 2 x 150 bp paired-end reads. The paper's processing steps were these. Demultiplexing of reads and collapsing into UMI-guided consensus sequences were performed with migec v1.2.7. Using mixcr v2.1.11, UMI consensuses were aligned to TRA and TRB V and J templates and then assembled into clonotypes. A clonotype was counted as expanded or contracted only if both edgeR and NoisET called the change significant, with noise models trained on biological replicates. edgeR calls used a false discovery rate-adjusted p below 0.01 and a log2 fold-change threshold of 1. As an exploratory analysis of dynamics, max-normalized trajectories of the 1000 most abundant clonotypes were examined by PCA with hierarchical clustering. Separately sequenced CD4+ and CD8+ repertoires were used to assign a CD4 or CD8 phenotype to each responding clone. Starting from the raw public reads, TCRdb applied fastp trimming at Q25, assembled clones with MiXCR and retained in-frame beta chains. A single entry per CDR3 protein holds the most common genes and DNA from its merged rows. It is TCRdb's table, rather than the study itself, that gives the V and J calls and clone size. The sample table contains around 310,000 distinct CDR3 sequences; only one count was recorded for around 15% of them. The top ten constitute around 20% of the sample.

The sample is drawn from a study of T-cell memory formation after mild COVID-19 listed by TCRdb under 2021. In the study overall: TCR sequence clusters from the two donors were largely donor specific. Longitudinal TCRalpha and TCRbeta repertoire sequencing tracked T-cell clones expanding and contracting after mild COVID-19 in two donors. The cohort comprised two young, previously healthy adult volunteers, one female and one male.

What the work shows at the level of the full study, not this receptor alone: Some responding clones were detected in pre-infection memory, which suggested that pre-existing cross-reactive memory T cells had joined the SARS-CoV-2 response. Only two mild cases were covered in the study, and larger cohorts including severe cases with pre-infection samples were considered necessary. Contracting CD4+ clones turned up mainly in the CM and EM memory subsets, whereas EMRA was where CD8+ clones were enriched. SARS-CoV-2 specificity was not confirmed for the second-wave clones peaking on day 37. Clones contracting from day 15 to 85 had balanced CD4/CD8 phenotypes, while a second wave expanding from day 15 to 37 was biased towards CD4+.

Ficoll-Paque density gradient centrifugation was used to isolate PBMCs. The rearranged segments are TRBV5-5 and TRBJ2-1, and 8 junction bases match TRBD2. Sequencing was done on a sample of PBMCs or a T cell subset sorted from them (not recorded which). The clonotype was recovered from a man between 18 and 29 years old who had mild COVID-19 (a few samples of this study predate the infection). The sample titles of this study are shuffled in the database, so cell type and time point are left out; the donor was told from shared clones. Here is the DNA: TGTGCCAGCACCGGGGGGGGCGCTTTGTATGAGCAGTTCTTC. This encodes CASTGGGALYEQFF. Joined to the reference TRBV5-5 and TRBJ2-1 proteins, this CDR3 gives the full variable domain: DAGVTQSPTHLIKTRGQQVTLRCSPISGHKSVSWYQQVLGQGPQFIFQYYEKEERGRGNFPDRFSARQFPNYSSELNVNALLLGDSALYLCASTGGGALYEQFFGPGTRLTVL.